Presented here are 26 T cell receptor beta chains from one specimen sequenced in a study of CD8 T cells in ankylosing spondylitis. Each CDR3 protein is one row after TCRdb ran MiXCR on the 5' RACE reads. The sample lists under 450,000 distinct CDR3 sequences; 20% to 25% were seen once. The sequenced sample consisted of blood, either unsorted or a sorted T cell fraction (not recorded which). These receptors all come from a male donor with ankylosing spondylitis or in good health (not recorded which).

The rearrangement joins TRBV20-1 to TRBJ2-7; D assignment may be TRBD1 or TRBD2 (5 bases each). The CDR3 runs 16 residues. Trimming cost V 1 base and J 3 bases, with 19 bases left between them. Germline V gene sequence: CDR1 DFQATT, CDR2 SNEGSKA (reference sequence). CDR3 residues: CSARALDKGELYEQYF. For the CDR3, the DNA is TGCAGTGCTAGAGCTCTTGACAAAGGGGAGCTCTACGAGCAGTACTTC.

This clonotype was observed a few times. The chain is built from TRBV27 and TRBJ2-7; the match to TRBD1 covers 7 bases. This CDR3 has 14 amino acids. The junction had 4 bases not matched to a gene; V was cut back by 4 bases and J by 1 base. Per the germline V gene, CDR1 is MNHEY and CDR2 is SMNVEV (reference sequence). This chain's CDR3 is CASSWDSESYEQYF. For the CDR3, the DNA is TGTGCCAGCAGTTGGGACAGCGAATCCTACGAGCAGTACTTC.

V and J are TRBV7-9 and TRBJ2-7; D unresolved. The V end lost 4 bases, the J end lost 0 bases, and 10 bases lay between the germline ends. This CDR3 region has 14 residues. Germline CDR1 SEHNR, CDR2 FQNEAQ (reference sequence). The CDR3 sequence is CASSSGRISYEQYF. The CDR3 DNA follows: TGTGCCAGCAGCTCCGGACGGATCTCCTACGAGCAGTACTTC.

This clonotype showed up just a few times. CDR3 bases: TGTGCCAGCAGCGTAACTTCAGGGTGGTCTAATGAAAAACTGTTTTTT. This codes for CASSVTSGWSNEKLFF. The chain carries TRBV9 and TRBJ1-4; TRBD1 is a possible D gene (5 bases). CDR3 length: 16 residues. V was trimmed by 1 base and J by 3 bases, leaving 13 bases between them. Germline V lookup: CDR1 SGDLS, CDR2 YYNGEE.

A few counts support this clonotype. This chain links TRBV12-3 or TRBV12-4 with TRBJ2-7; 10 bases are shared with TRBD1. The CDR3 runs 16 residues. V dropped 6 bases and J dropped 1; count of bases not matched to a gene: 9. The CDR3 loop is CASSPTGGYGSYEQYF. The CDR3 DNA is TGTGCCAGCAGCCCGACAGGGGGCTATGGGTCCTACGAGCAGTACTTC.

This clonotype came up a few times. J is TRBJ2-7 and V is TRBV29-1; TRBD2 matches at 9 bases. The germline gives CDR1 SQVTM, CDR2 ANQGSEA. This CDR3 spans 14 amino acids. Trimming at V came to 5 bases and at J to 2 bases, leaving 7 bases not matched to a gene. The CDR3 coding sequence is TGCAGCGTTCTTAGCGGGGGCGCTCCCTACGAGCAGTACTTC. Protein sequence: CSVLSGGAPYEQYF.

This clonotype was recorded a few times. The chain combines TRBV2 with TRBJ2-3, with 11 bases that match TRBD2. The V gene end was trimmed by 6 bases and the J gene end by 3 bases; junction bases not matched to a gene: 8. The CDR3 length is 16 residues. CDR1 and CDR2 (germline): SNHLY, FYNNEI. CDR3: CASRAIAGGPTDTQYF. Written as DNA, the CDR3 is TGTGCCAGCAGAGCTATAGCGGGGGGGCCTACAGATACGCAGTATTTT. The full variable domain, rest sourced from reference TRBV2 and TRBJ2-3, is EPEVTQTPSHQVTQMGQEVILRCVPISNHLYFYWYRQILGQKVEFLVSFYNNEISEKSEIFDDQFSVERPDGSNFTLKIRSTKLEDSAMYFCASRAIAGGPTDTQYFGPGTRLTVL.

This clonotype was seen more than once but under ten times. The V and J genes are TRBV28 and TRBJ2-3; 10 bases map to TRBD1. CDR1 MDHEN and CDR2 SYDVKM come from the germline V gene. There are 17 residues in the CDR3. V lost 5 bases to trimming and J lost 6 bases; unmatched junction nucleotides: 14. The CDR3 loop reads CASSGEGGQGIEDTQYF. The CDR3 DNA reads as TGTGCCAGCAGTGGGGAAGGGGGACAGGGGATAGAGGATACGCAGTATTTT. The full variable domain, rest sourced from reference TRBV28 and TRBJ2-3, is DVKVTQSSRYLVKRTGEKVFLECVQDMDHENMFWYRQDPGLGLRLIYFSYDVKMKEKGDIPEGYSVSREKKERFSLILESASTNQTSMYLCASSGEGGQGIEDTQYFGPGTRLTVL.

This clonotype came up many times. The CDR3 coding sequence is TGTGCCAGCAGTGGGGTGGGCAGGCGCTCACCCCTCCACTTT. The encoded protein is CASSGVGRRSPLHF. This chain uses TRBV12-3 or TRBV12-4 with TRBJ1-6; D is ambiguous. Trimming removed 5 bases from V and 10 bases from J, with 15 bases in between. This CDR3 is built from 14 residues.

This clonotype has more than one count but fewer than ten. The rearrangement uses TRBV3-1 and TRBJ1-1; D is unresolved. The germline V gene encodes CDR1 LGHDT and CDR2 YNNKEL (reference sequence). The CDR3 totals 14 residues. V was shortened by 1 base and J by 2 bases, with 8 bases between the two germline ends. In DNA form, the CDR3 reads TGTGCCAGCAGCCAAGTTCTGTCAAACACTGAAGCTTTCTTT. Its translation is CASSQVLSNTEAFF.

V gene TRBV15 combines with J gene TRBJ2-1; D gene uncertain. Looked up from germline, CDR1 is LNHNV and CDR2 is YYDKDF (reference sequence). The CDR3 is 14 residues long. Between the trimmed V and J ends, which lost 3 bases and 2 bases, there was a span of 8 bases. The CDR3 protein is CATSRAGTYNEQFF. The CDR3 DNA is TGTGCCACCAGCAGGGCAGGAACCTACAATGAGCAGTTCTTC. Variable domain in full (rest from reference TRBV15 and TRBJ2-1): DAMVIQNPRYQVTQFGKPVTLSCSQTLNHNVMYWYQQKSSQAPKLLFHYYDKDFNNEADTPDNFQSRRPNTSFCFLDIRSPGLGDTAMYLCATSRAGTYNEQFFGPGTRLTVL.

V usage is TRBV11-2 and J usage is TRBJ2-1, with D perhaps given as TRBD1 or TRBD2 (5 bases each). The CDR3 has 15 amino acids. Germline assignment: CDR1 SGHAT and CDR2 FQNNGV. V lost 2 bases and J 4 bases, leaving 12 bases between the germline ends. CDR3 coding DNA: TGTGCCAGCAGCTTAAGTTGGGACGGATACAATGAGCAGTTCTTC. This encodes CASSLSWDGYNEQFF.

This clonotype showed up just a few times. The chain is built from TRBV7-6 and TRBJ2-1; D gene uncertain. There are 15 residues in the CDR3. Trimming cost V 1 base and J 2 bases, with 9 bases left between them. CDR1 SGHVS and CDR2 FNYEAQ come from the germline V gene. The CDR3 bases are TGTGCCAGCAGCTTAGGGGCAGACCCCTACAATGAGCAGTTCTTC. It specifies CASSLGADPYNEQFF. Variable domain in full (rest from reference TRBV7-6 and TRBJ2-1): GAGVSQSPRYKVTKRGQDVALRCDPISGHVSLYWYRQALGQGPEFLTYFNYEAQQDKSGLPNDRFSAERPEGSISTLTIQRTEQRDSAMYRCASSLGADPYNEQFFGPGTRLTVL.

The chain employs TRBV7-6 and TRBJ2-7; 7 bases match TRBD2. The germline CDR1 and CDR2 sequences are SGHVS and FNYEAQ. With 5 bases clipped from V and 2 bases from J, the junction kept 6 bases outside the gene matches. The CDR3 loop spans 14 amino acids. Here the CDR3 reads CASSPTSYAYEQYF. The DNA of the CDR3 is TGTGCCAGCAGCCCGACTAGCTACGCCTACGAGCAGTACTTC.

Regarding this clonotype: A read error may produce the germline difference seen at one junction end. This chain joins TRBV11-1 and TRBJ1-1; a weak D match, TRBD1 (6 bases). Germline V lookup: CDR1 SGHAT, CDR2 FQDESV (reference sequence). This CDR3 contains 14 residues. CDR3 nucleotide sequence: TGTGCCAGCAGCGGGGGCGCGAGTAACACTGTAGCTTTCTTT. As protein: CASSGGASNTVAFF.

On this clonotype: At one boundary the junction diverges from the germline segment, which might be a read error. V and J are TRBV4-2 and TRBJ2-5; TRBD2 agrees at 7 bases. The V gene's germline CDR1 is LGHNA and CDR2 YNFKEQ. This CDR3 is built from 16 residues. As DNA, the CDR3 is TGTGCCATCAGCCCCGGACTAGGATGGGGCCAAGAGACCCAGTACTTC. This codes for CAISPGLGWGQETQYF.

V usage is TRBV2 and J usage is TRBJ2-6; D remains ambiguous. The CDR3 is 14 residues long. Germline V gene data show CDR1 as SNHLY and CDR2 as FYNNEI. V was trimmed by 7 bases and J by 1 base, leaving 8 bases between them. CDR3 amino acids: CASKLGSGANVLTF. The CDR3 region has the DNA TGTGCCAGCAAGTTGGGGTCTGGGGCCAACGTCCTGACTTTC. The full variable domain, in which reference TRBV2 and TRBJ2-6 provide the parts outside the CDR3, is EPEVTQTPSHQVTQMGQEVILRCVPISNHLYFYWYRQILGQKVEFLVSFYNNEISEKSEIFDDQFSVERPDGSNFTLKIRSTKLEDSAMYFCASKLGSGANVLTFGAGSRLTVL.

The rearrangement joins TRBV7-9 to TRBJ2-1, with D maybe TRBD1 (5 bases). In germline, CDR1 is SEHNR, CDR2 FQNEAQ (reference sequence). Trimming pared 7 bases from V and 3 bases from J, leaving 16 bases between. This CDR3 is built from 15 residues. The CDR3, as DNA: TGTGCCAGCATCCCGGCCGGGCAGGGCTACAATGAGCAGTTCTTC. As protein: CASIPAGQGYNEQFF.

The chain uses TRBV12-3 or TRBV12-4 and TRBJ2-7; D tentatively reads TRBD1 or TRBD2 (5 bases each). V was cut by 8 bases and J by 0 bases, with 14 bases left in between. The CDR3 runs 14 residues. CDR3 in amino acids: CASGALASSYEQYF. The CDR3 bases are TGTGCCAGCGGGGCCCTAGCCAGCTCCTACGAGCAGTACTTC.

This clonotype was observed a few times. The V and J genes are TRBV9 and TRBJ2-7, with D possibly being TRBD2 (5 bases). Germline CDR1 SGDLS, CDR2 YYNGEE. The CDR3 contains 15 residues. Trimming cost V 2 bases and J 1 base, with 13 bases left between them. The CDR3 nucleotides are TGTGCCAGCAGCGTTTCCGGGGAAGGGTCCTACGAGCAGTACTTC. The encoded protein is CASSVSGEGSYEQYF.

The V and J genes are TRBV5-4 and TRBJ1-1; perhaps TRBD1 as D (6 bases). The germline V and J ends were trimmed by 3 bases and 5 bases, with 17 bases remaining between them. The CDR3 runs 15 residues. Germline V CDR1 and CDR2: SGHNT, YYREEE (reference sequence). The CDR3 nucleotides read TGTGCCAGCAGCTCATGGAACCAGGGGAGGACTGAAGCTTTCTTT. It specifies CASSSWNQGRTEAFF.

Only a few counts were recorded for this clonotype. This chain joins TRBV2 and TRBJ2-7; 8 positions agree with TRBD1. Germline loops: CDR1 SNHLY, CDR2 FYNNEI. Trimming cost V 1 base and J 6 bases; bases outside gene matches: 8. The CDR3 runs 15 residues. The CDR3 protein is CASSEGAAGGFEQYF. The CDR3 nucleotides read TGTGCCAGCAGTGAAGGCGCGGCAGGGGGCTTCGAGCAGTACTTC.

This chain connects TRBV7-9 to TRBJ2-3; D remains ambiguous. With 7 bases removed from V and 5 bases from J, the gap between germline ends came to 10 bases. The CDR3 length is 12 residues. Germline V gene lookup returns CDR1 SEHNR and CDR2 FQNEAQ (reference sequence). The CDR3 nucleotides are TGTGCCAGCACGACCTTTGAAGATACGCAGTATTTT. Translation gives CASTTFEDTQYF. Full variable domain (outside the CDR3, taken from reference TRBV7-9 and TRBJ2-3): DTGVSQNPRHKITKRGQNVTFRCDPISEHNRLYWYRQTLGQGPEFLTYFQNEAQLEKSRLLSDRFSAERPKGSFSTLEIQRTEQGDSAMYLCASTTFEDTQYFGPGTRLTVL.

The J gene is TRBJ2-2, the V gene TRBV4-1, with TRBD1 as a possible D gene (5 bases). This CDR3 has 17 amino acids. The ends were cut back, 3 bases at V and 4 bases at J, with 18 bases in the middle. Germline V gene sequence: CDR1 MGHRA, CDR2 YSYEKL. The CDR3 region is CASSHITGSWGTGELFF. CDR3 in DNA: TGCGCCAGCAGCCATATAACAGGCTCCTGGGGCACCGGGGAGCTGTTTTTT.

This chain joins TRBV4-2 and TRBJ1-2, with D tentatively TRBD1 (5 bases). Germline lookup yields CDR1 LGHNA and CDR2 YNFKEQ. V gave up 0 bases and J gave up 4 bases, with 12 bases separating them. The CDR3 consists of 15 residues. CDR3 sequence reads: CASSQDRVGTYGYTF. The CDR3 DNA follows: TGTGCCAGCAGCCAAGATCGGGTGGGGACCTATGGCTACACCTTC.

This clonotype was detected only a few times. The chain combines TRBV12-3 or TRBV12-4 with TRBJ2-3; possibly TRBD2 for D (7 bases). Trimming took 7 bases from V and 4 from J, leaving 18 bases between them. This CDR3 region has 15 residues. CDR3 residues: CASTSSRGGPDTQYF. The CDR3 nucleotides are TGTGCCAGCACCTCCTCGAGGGGGGGCCCAGATACGCAGTATTTT.